Listed below are T cell receptor beta chains from one sample, sequenced in a study of PD-L1 blockade in urothelial cancer. Assay: immunoSEQ multiplex PCR; the TCRdb copy retains only in-frame clones and omits some. This table has 15,000 to 20,000 clones, roughly 87% appearing once. The sequencing here drew on PBMCs, taken around atezolizumab (anti-PD-L1) treatment. Receptor source: a man aged 45 to 65 with urothelial cancer. Both conserved end residues are part of each CDR3. Each record gives: CDR3 length, V gene, clone size, D gene, J gene, CDR3 protein, CDR3 DNA. A D gene is named only where the DNA matches it firmly. Not every row has a clone size; where given, it reads once, few, many or a size class.

18,TRBV18,NA,TRBD1,TRBJ2-4,CASSPVGGAVLAKNIQYF,TGTGCCAGCTCACCAGTAGGGGGCGCGGTCCTAGCCAAAAACATTCAGTACTTC
15,TRBV7-8,NA,NA,TRBJ1-6,CVQTTGDTNNSPLHF,TGTGTACAAACTACCGGGGACACCAATAATTCACCCCTCCACTTT
15,TRBV28,NA,TRBD1,TRBJ1-2,CASSSGTGGKYGYTF,TGTGCCAGCAGTTCCGGGACAGGGGGCAAGTATGGCTACACCTTC
13,TRBV11-2,NA,TRBD1,TRBJ2-1,CAGSGQGYNEQFF,TGTGCCGGCAGCGGACAGGGTTACAATGAGCAGTTCTTC
15,TRBV6-6,NA,TRBD2,TRBJ2-7,CASSRGGVSTYEQYF,TGTGCCAGCAGCCGGGGAGGGGTGTCTACCTACGAGCAGTACTTC
15,TRBV19,NA,TRBD1,TRBJ1-3,CASSTRGQVGNTIYF,TGTGCCAGTAGTACCCGAGGACAGGTCGGAAACACCATATATTTT
17,TRBV11-2,NA,TRBD2,TRBJ2-3,CASSLDPSGGATDTQYF,TGTGCCAGCAGCTTAGATCCCAGCGGGGGGGCCACAGATACGCAGTATTTT
16,TRBV6-1,NA,NA,TRBJ2-2,CASSELRGPYTGELFF,TGTGCCAGCAGTGAACTGCGGGGCCCGTACACCGGGGAGCTGTTTTTT
15,TRBV27,NA,TRBD1,TRBJ2-3,CASTSETGARNTQYF,TGTGCCAGCACTTCCGAAACAGGGGCGCGAAATACGCAGTATTTT
15,TRBV5-6,NA,TRBD1,TRBJ2-5,CASSWQGGSGETQYF,TGTGCCAGCAGCTGGCAAGGGGGCTCGGGGGAGACCCAGTACTTC
12,TRBV19,NA,NA,TRBJ1-2,CASARANYGYTF,TGTGCCAGCGCGCGGGCCAACTATGGCTACACCTTC
14,TRBV7-8,NA,NA,TRBJ2-1,CASSLGRAVNEQFF,TGTGCCAGCAGCTTAGGGAGGGCGGTCAATGAGCAGTTCTTC
14,TRBV5-1,NA,NA,TRBJ2-7,CASSLGWAIYEQYF,TGCGCCAGCAGCTTGGGGTGGGCTATCTACGAGCAGTACTTC
16,TRBV7-9,NA,TRBD2,TRBJ2-5,CASSIGTSETWETQYF,TGTGCCAGCAGCATCGGGACTAGCGAAACTTGGGAGACCCAGTACTTC
16,TRBV27,NA,TRBD2,TRBJ2-3,CASSSWRESSTDTQYF,TGTGCCAGCAGCAGTTGGCGGGAGTCTAGCACAGATACGCAGTATTTT
13,TRBV6-6,few,TRBD2,TRBJ2-2,CASKRGDTGELFF,TGTGCCAGCAAGCGGGGGGACACCGGGGAGCTGTTTTTT
17,TRBV6-7,NA,TRBD2,TRBJ2-7,CASSYSFQAGGTYEQYF,TGTGCCAGCAGTTACTCGTTTCAAGCGGGAGGAACCTACGAGCAGTACTTC
20,TRBV19,NA,TRBD1,TRBJ1-5,CASSTHPTGTGGRSNQPQHF,TGTGCCAGTAGTACTCACCCGACCGGGACAGGGGGAAGAAGCAATCAGCCCCAGCATTTT
15,TRBV5-1,NA,NA,TRBJ2-1,CASSDERQRYNEQFF,TGCGCCAGCAGCGACGAGAGACAGAGATACAATGAGCAGTTCTTC
13,TRBV30,few,NA,TRBJ2-5,CAWNLGGQETQYF,TGTGCCTGGAACCTCGGGGGTCAAGAGACCCAGTACTTC
15,TRBV5-4,NA,NA,TRBJ2-3,CASSLRGGGRDTQYF,TGTGCCAGCAGCTTGAGAGGGGGGGGCAGGGATACGCAGTATTTT
12,TRBV7-2,few,NA,TRBJ2-5,CASSLRGETQYF,TGTGCCAGCAGCCTCAGGGGTGAGACCCAGTACTTC
19,TRBV21-1,NA,NA,TRBJ2-4,CASSKDHDIQAVAKNIQYF,TGTGCCAGCAGCAAAGATCATGATATTCAGGCAGTAGCCAAAAACATTCAGTACTTC
13,TRBV5-1,NA,NA,TRBJ2-7,CASMGAGPYEQYF,TGCGCCAGCATGGGAGCCGGCCCCTACGAGCAGTACTTC
13,TRBV4-3,NA,NA,TRBJ2-7,CASSQDRDYEQYF,TGCGCCAGCAGCCAAGACAGGGACTACGAGCAGTACTTC
18,TRBV5-1,few,TRBD1,TRBJ2-2,CASSLSTGGNLGTGELFF,TGCGCCAGCAGCTTGAGCACAGGGGGCAATTTGGGGACCGGGGAGCTGTTTTTT
18,TRBV18,NA,TRBD2,TRBJ2-5,CASSPKPAGVPDLETQYF,TGTGCCAGCTCACCAAAACCAGCGGGAGTCCCGGACTTGGAGACCCAGTACTTC
16,TRBV4-1,once,NA,TRBJ1-5,CASSQLITETITPQHF,TGCGCCAGCAGCCAATTAATCACAGAGACAATCACCCCCCAGCATTTT
13,TRBV30,NA,NA,TRBJ1-1,CAWRRGVNTEAFF,TGTGCCTGGAGGCGGGGGGTGAACACTGAAGCTTTCTTT
13,TRBV7-2,NA,NA,TRBJ2-3,CASSPGSADTQYF,TGTGCCAGCAGCCCGGGTAGCGCAGATACGCAGTATTTT
14,TRBV15,NA,NA,TRBJ1-2,CATSRVSFPDGYTF,TGTGCCACCAGCAGAGTAAGTTTCCCGGATGGCTACACCTTC
13,TRBV7-6,NA,NA,TRBJ2-7,CASSLKQDYEQYF,TGTGCCAGCAGCTTAAAACAGGATTACGAGCAGTACTTC
13,TRBV7-6,NA,NA,TRBJ2-7,CASSLPSSYEQYF,TGTGCCAGCAGCCTCCCTAGCTCCTACGAGCAGTACTTC
15,TRBV7-9,NA,TRBD1,TRBJ2-1,CASSFVDRGHNEQFF,TGTGCCAGCAGCTTCGTGGACAGGGGGCACAATGAGCAGTTCTTC
12,TRBV11-2,NA,NA,TRBJ1-2,CASSQNSYGYTF,TGTGCCAGCAGCCAGAACAGCTATGGCTACACCTTC